One sample yielded the 12 T cell receptor beta chains listed below, sequenced in a study of regulatory T cells in long-lasting Graves disease. Time point of the sample: persistent/refractory GD, antithyroid drugs over 5 years with positive TRAb. PBMC-derived RNA was used for the TCR library. Researchers made TCR beta libraries by using iRepertoire HTBI primers and running Arm-PCR on CDR3 regions. MiXCR, applied by TCRdb to the multiplex PCR reads, yields one record per CDR3 protein. The sample lists about 660,000 distinct CDR3 sequences; 25% to 35% were seen once. This specimen was peripheral blood mononuclear cells (PBMCs), taken when the disease was refractory, from a patient treated with antithyroid drugs. The origin of the receptors is a female donor with Graves disease.

The chain's CDR3 is CAWSQGRPGNIQYF. The DNA for the CDR3 is TGTGCCTGGAGTCAAGGGCGGCCAGGGAACATTCAGTACTTC. V and J are TRBV30 and TRBJ2-4, with D perhaps matching TRBD1 (5 bases). CDR3 length equals 14 residues. V gave up 2 bases and J gave up 7 bases, with 15 bases separating them. Germline V gene lookup returns CDR1 GTSNPN and CDR2 SVGIG (reference sequence).

This clonotype occurred a few times. The rearrangement links TRBV6-1 to TRBJ2-5, with a possible D match to TRBD1 (6 bases). V was cut by 1 base and J by 5 bases, with 14 bases left in between. Germline CDR1 is MNHNS and CDR2 is SASEGT. The CDR3 consists of 15 residues. The CDR3 region is CASSEGVRGLETQYF. CDR3 nucleotides: TGTGCCAGCAGTGAAGGGGTCAGGGGATTGGAGACCCAGTACTTC.

The chain employs TRBV5-1 and TRBJ2-7; 7 bases map to TRBD2. CDR1 and CDR2 from the germline V gene are SGHRS and YFSETQ. The J segment lost 0 bases and the V segment lost 5 bases, leaving 8 bases of the junction unmatched. This CDR3 spans 15 amino acids. CDR3 amino acids: CASSHGTTNSYEQYF. In DNA, the CDR3 is TGCGCCAGCAGTCATGGGACTACGAACTCCTACGAGCAGTACTTC.

This clonotype has a count of ten or more. The V and J genes are TRBV11-2 and TRBJ2-5, with D uncertain. The germline gives CDR1 SGHAT, CDR2 FQNNGV. Trimming removed 3 bases at V and 0 bases at J, with 5 bases between. The CDR3 spans 13 residues. The CDR3 DNA reads TGTGCCAGCAGCTTTTTCTACCAAGAGACCCAGTACTTC. Translating it yields CASSFFYQETQYF. Using reference TRBV11-2 and TRBJ2-5 for the parts outside the CDR3, the full variable domain is EAGVAQSPRYKIIEKRQSVAFWCNPISGHATLYWYQQILGQGPKLLIQFQNNGVVDDSQLPKDRFSAERLKGVDSTLKIQPAKLEDSAVYLCASSFFYQETQYFGPGTRLLVL.

J is TRBJ1-1 and V is TRBV19, with no clear D. Germline V gene sequence: CDR1 LNHDA, CDR2 SQIVND (reference sequence). The CDR3 has 16 residues. The V end lost 4 bases, the J end lost 4 bases, and 19 bases lay between the germline ends. The CDR3 is CASSNPVSPSGTEAFF. CDR3 bases: TGTGCCAGTAGTAACCCTGTGAGTCCTAGTGGCACTGAAGCTTTCTTT.

This chain connects TRBV7-3 to TRBJ2-7; 7 positions agree with TRBD1. V gave up 5 bases and J gave up 5 bases; unmatched junction bases: 6. The CDR3 has 13 residues. Germline values: CDR1 SGHTA, CDR2 FQGTGA. CDR3 DNA: TGTGCCAGCAGCCAGACAGGGAACCACGAGCAGTACTTC. As protein: CASSQTGNHEQYF.

This clonotype has just a few counts. The chain couples TRBV7-6 to TRBJ2-5; a possible D gene is TRBD2 (6 bases). This CDR3 contains 17 residues. V was pared by 5 bases and J by 4 bases, with 23 bases between. CDR1 is SGHVS, CDR2 FNYEAQ, per germline. CDR3 protein: CASSPGTFTGFGETQYF. CDR3 DNA sequence: TGTGCCAGCAGCCCCGGGACTTTTACGGGGTTCGGAGAGACCCAGTACTTC.

This chain connects TRBV30 to TRBJ1-2; TRBD1 might be the D (6 bases). Germline CDR1 reads GTSNPN; CDR2 reads SVGIG (reference sequence). The CDR3 spans 11 residues. The germline V and J ends were trimmed by 5 bases and 8 bases, with 12 bases remaining between them. The CDR3, as DNA: TGTGCCTGGCAACAGGGTTGGGGCTACACCTTC. This codes for CAWQQGWGYTF.

The chain is built from TRBV19 and TRBJ1-1, with 7 bases that match TRBD1. CDR3 length: 14 amino acids. V was pared by 5 bases and J by 1 base, with 4 bases of the junction left unmatched. In germline, CDR1 is LNHDA, CDR2 SQIVND (reference sequence). CDR3 protein: CASSGHRGNTEAFF. In DNA, the CDR3 is TGTGCCAGTAGTGGACACAGGGGGAACACTGAAGCTTTCTTT. The full variable domain, rest sourced from reference TRBV19 and TRBJ1-1, is DGGITQSPKYLFRKEGQNVTLSCEQNLNHDAMYWYRQDPGQGLRLIYYSQIVNDFQKGDIAEGYSVSREKKESFPLTVTSAQKNPTAFYLCASSGHRGNTEAFFGQGTRLTVV.

This clonotype occurred a few times. The chain carries TRBV19 and TRBJ1-5, with 7 bases that match TRBD1. Germline V CDR1 and CDR2: LNHDA, SQIVND (reference sequence). Germline trimming cut 6 bases from V and 6 bases from J; bases unmatched to any gene: 8. The CDR3 is made up of 14 amino acids. The CDR3 loop is CASRKQGDGQPQHF. The CDR3 DNA is TGTGCCAGTAGGAAGCAGGGGGATGGTCAGCCCCAGCATTTT.

The V call is TRBV30, the J call TRBJ1-2; possibly TRBD1 for D (5 bases). The CDR3 has 13 amino acids. CDR1 and CDR2 from the germline V gene are GTSNPN and SVGIG (reference sequence). V was trimmed by 1 base and J by 3 bases, leaving 9 bases between them. CDR3 nucleotides: TGTGCCTGGAGTGGGGACGGATACTATGGCTACACCTTC. The encoded protein is CAWSGDGYYGYTF.

The chain uses TRBV3-1 and TRBJ1-5; D might be TRBD1 (6 bases). Deletions cut 0 bases from V and 0 bases from J, with 15 bases between. Germline lookup yields CDR1 LGHDT and CDR2 YNNKEL (reference sequence). The CDR3 consists of 18 residues. The CDR3 DNA sequence: TGTGCCAGCAGCCAAGAAGCCCGGGGGGGCTATAGCAATCAGCCCCAGCATTTT. Its translation is CASSQEARGGYSNQPQHF.